This TCR beta chain was sequenced for a study of T-cell memory formation after mild COVID-19 (dated by TCRdb to the early 2020s). Background for the entire study: Most TCR sequence clusters were specific to one of the two donors. The cohort was made up of two young adult volunteers, one female and one male, who were previously healthy. Longitudinal TCRalpha and TCRbeta repertoire sequencing tracked T-cell clones expanding and contracting after mild COVID-19 in a couple of donors. Points the paper makes about the study in general: SARS-CoV-2 specificity was not confirmed for the second-wave clones peaking on day 37. The detection of some responding clones in pre-infection memory suggests that pre-existing cross-reactive memory T cells joined the SARS-CoV-2 response. The study included only a couple of mild cases, and larger cohorts that include severe cases with pre-infection samples were judged to be necessary. From day 15 to 85, contracting clones showed balanced CD4/CD8 phenotypes, whereas a second wave of clones that expanded from day 15 to 37 leaned towards CD4+. Contracting CD4+ clones appeared mostly in the CM and EM memory subsets, whereas CD8+ clones were enriched in EMRA.

As to this clonotype: The clone's antigen remains unknown. Base qualities are not at hand, and no much larger clone is one base apart.

Deletion took 5 bases off V and 4 bases off J, with a span of 23 bases between the germline ends. The CDR3 numbers 17 residues from cysteine through phenylalanine. The read is trimmed to its CDR3 DNA, 51 bases read in frame from base 1. The CDR1 and CDR2 encoded by the germline V gene are SGHRS and YFSETQ. Sequencing took place on an Illumina NovaSeq 6000. Using 5'RACE with constant-segment primers, TCRalpha and TCRbeta cDNA libraries were constructed, with sample barcodes and unique molecular identifiers added in the process. RNA was extracted from every sample with Trizol reagent. Amplification of the libraries took two PCR steps, and the second step added a second sample barcode plus Illumina TruSeq adapters. The libraries were sequenced on an Illumina NovaSeq using 2 x 150 bp paired-end reads. On the authors' methods: With migec v1.2.7, reads were demultiplexed and then collapsed into UMI-guided consensus sequences. Using mixcr v2.1.11, UMI consensuses were aligned to TRA and TRB V and J templates and then assembled into clonotypes. Expanded or contracted clonotypes were those called significant by both edgeR and NoisET, with noise models trained on biological replicates. For edgeR calls, the thresholds were a false discovery rate-adjusted p below 0.01 and a log2 fold-change of 1. PCA with hierarchical clustering of max-normalized trajectories of the 1000 most abundant clonotypes was used as exploratory dynamics analysis. Separately sequenced CD4+ and CD8+ repertoires were used to assign the CD4 or CD8 phenotype of responding clones. TCRdb cleaned the public reads at Q25 with fastp, built clones with MiXCR and kept in-frame beta chains. Rows are combined by CDR3 protein, so each entry shows the most common genes and DNA. The V and J calls shown here were made by TCRdb, not taken from the authors' results. This sample comprises approximately 580,000 distinct CDR3 sequences, around 20% of them detected only once. The top ten hold around 12% of the sample.

Ficoll-Paque density gradient centrifugation was the method used to isolate PBMCs. The V gene is TRBV5-1 and the J gene is TRBJ2-3; the D gene is perhaps TRBD2, from 6 matching bases. This TCR was recovered from an adult woman who had mild COVID-19 (a few samples of this study predate the infection). The sample titles of this study are shuffled in the database, so cell type and time point are left out; the donor was told from shared clones. Sequenced material: PBMCs or a T cell subset sorted from them (not recorded which). Here is the DNA: TGCGCCAGCAGACCCTGGAGGGACCAAACGGGTGCAGATACGCAGTATTTT. Translated, this is CASRPWRDQTGADTQYF.